This T cell receptor beta chain was retrieved from a study of CD8+ T cells in alopecia areata. RNA extraction was followed by reverse transcription into cDNA, which acted as the sequencing template. Here immunoSEQ multiplex PCR was the method, and the copy in TCRdb shows in-frame clones only, minus some. The profile covers under 250,000 clones, with 56% appearing a single time and 4% to 6% taken by the ten largest. It was from PBMCs that CD4+ and CD8+ T cells were sorted. General observations from the study: Besides other cells, scalp samples also yield sequences of resident alphabeta T cells from normal skin. Normal scalp showed lower clonality than lesional scalp, especially alopecia totalis/universalis. Clarity of TCR sharing across patients fell short of that in mice, possibly HLA-related.

Germline CDR1 reads SGHDT; CDR2 reads YYEEEE. V was clipped by 0 bases and J by 10 bases; unmatched bases: 17. This CDR3 has 17 residues. Concerning this clone: No antigen is known for it.

Sequences were obtained from CD8+ T cells sorted from blood. The TCR comes from a human donor in good health. The V gene is TRBV5-6, the J gene TRBJ1-1; 8 bases align to TRBD1. The CDR3 sequence is CASSLAFSFTDRVGAFF. CDR3 DNA sequence: TGTGCCAGCAGCTTGGCCTTCTCCTTCACGGACAGGGTGGGAGCTTTCTTT.